The 8 T cell receptor beta chains given below trace back to one sample, sequenced in a study of T cell responses to AZD1222 COVID-19 vaccine. Clones were sequenced by immunoSEQ multiplex PCR, and TCRdb holds only the in-frame ones, with some missing. The table has some 130,000 clones, 80% to 90% seen once. The material sequenced was peripheral blood, taken on day 0 of AZD1222 vaccination. These receptors were obtained from an adult in good health.

The J gene is TRBJ2-7, the V gene TRBV19, with D possibly matching TRBD2 (5 bases). The CDR3 consists of 14 residues. The V gene lost 5 bases and the J gene lost 3 bases, with 14 bases spanning the gap. The V gene's germline CDR1 is LNHDA and CDR2 SQIVND (reference sequence). The CDR3 region is CASSFEGALYEQYF. In nucleotides, the CDR3 is TGTGCCAGTAGTTTTGAGGGAGCCCTCTACGAGCAGTACTTC. Looking up the rest from reference TRBV19 and TRBJ2-7 gives the full variable domain: DGGITQSPKYLFRKEGQNVTLSCEQNLNHDAMYWYRQDPGQGLRLIYYSQIVNDFQKGDIAEGYSVSREKKESFPLTVTSAQKNPTAFYLCASSFEGALYEQYFGPGTRLTVT.

This clone appeared a few times. This chain uses TRBV7-8 with TRBJ1-2, with TRBD1 matching over 9 bases. V was pared by 0 bases and J by 6 bases, with 2 bases of the junction left unmatched. The CDR3 length is 14 residues. CDR1 and CDR2 (germline): SGHVS, FQNEAQ. The CDR3 loop reads CASSLAGTGNGYTF. In nucleotides, the CDR3 is TGTGCCAGCAGCTTAGCCGGGACAGGGAATGGCTACACCTTC.

This clone showed up just a few times. The chain combines TRBV14 with TRBJ1-2; TRBD1 aligns across 7 bases. V lost 2 bases and J lost 4; bases outside the gene matches: 7. The germline V gene encodes CDR1 SGHDN and CDR2 FVKESK. The CDR3 spans 15 residues. CDR3 region: CASSQTVTGVYGYTF. For the CDR3, the DNA is TGTGCCAGCAGCCAAACCGTTACAGGGGTCTATGGCTACACCTTC.

The chain recombines TRBV30 with TRBJ1-5; no clear D. The CDR3 has 14 amino acids. Trimming pared 0 bases from V and 4 bases from J, leaving 10 bases between. CDR1 GTSNPN and CDR2 SVGIG come from the germline V gene (reference sequence). CDR3 nucleotides: TGTGCCTGGAGTGTACCTGGCAGTAATCAGCCCCAGCATTTT. Its translation: CAWSVPGSNQPQHF. Drawing the rest from reference TRBV30 and TRBJ1-5, the complete variable domain is SQTIHQWPATLVQPVGSPLSLECTVEGTSNPNLYWYRQAAGRGLQLLFYSVGIGQISSEVPQNLSASRPQDRQFILSSKKLLLSDSGFYLCAWSVPGSNQPQHFGDGTRLSIL.

CDR3 sequence reads: CAWSARDNQPQHF. In DNA, the CDR3 is TGTGCCTGGAGTGCCAGGGACAATCAGCCCCAGCATTTT. The chain has TRBV30 and TRBJ1-5; D might be TRBD1 (5 bases). The V end was cut by 1 base, the J end by 3 bases, with 7 bases between. The germline V gene has CDR1 GTSNPN and CDR2 SVGIG (reference sequence). The CDR3 extends over 13 amino acids.

CDR3 bases: TGCGCCAGCAGCTGGGGGACAGGGCGGGCTAATGAAAAACTGTTTTTT. This translates into CASSWGTGRANEKLFF. The V and J genes are TRBV5-1 and TRBJ1-4; 9 bases agree with TRBD1. With 3 bases clipped from V and 3 bases from J, the junction kept 6 bases outside the gene matches. This CDR3 is 16 amino acids long. The germline V gene has CDR1 SGHRS and CDR2 YFSETQ.

This rearrangement joins TRBV6-5 to TRBJ1-4; D not certain. The CDR3 runs 13 residues. With 10 bases removed from V and 4 bases from J, the gap between germline ends came to 13 bases. In germline, CDR1 is MNHEY, CDR2 SVGAGI. The CDR3 spells CATYSSFNEKLFF. CDR3 nucleotide sequence: TGTGCCACCTACAGTAGTTTTAATGAAAAACTGTTTTTT.

This sequence joins TRBV10-3 and TRBJ1-1; the D gene is possibly TRBD1 (6 bases). The CDR3 has 13 residues. Looked up from germline, CDR1 is ENHRY and CDR2 is SYGVKD. Deletions cut 2 bases from V and 11 bases from J, with 15 bases between. This CDR3 reads CAISETGRGFAFF. The CDR3 DNA follows: TGTGCCATCAGTGAGACGGGCAGGGGCTTTGCTTTCTTT.